These 5 T cell receptor beta chains originate from one sample sequenced in a study of identifying expanded T cells in peripheral blood. Assay: immunoSEQ multiplex PCR; the TCRdb copy retains only in-frame clones and omits some. Seen here are about 74,000 clones, approximately 85% observed once, and the top ten hold 15% to 20%. The specimen was blood. The receptors originated from a person aged 18 to 70 in good health.

This chain connects TRBV18 to TRBJ2-3; 11 positions agree with TRBD2. V dropped 2 bases and J dropped 0; count of bases not matched to a gene: 1. The CDR3 length is 16 residues. From germline, CDR1 is KGHSH and CDR2 LQKENI. This CDR3 reads CASSPRTSGSTDTQYF. Written as DNA, the CDR3 is TGTGCCAGCTCACCAAGGACTAGCGGGAGCACAGATACGCAGTATTTT. Full variable domain (rest looked up from reference TRBV18 and TRBJ2-3): NAGVMQNPRHLVRRRGQEARLRCSPMKGHSHVYWYRQLPEEGLKFMVYLQKENIIDESGMPKERFSAEFPKEGPSILRIQQVVRGDSAAYFCASSPRTSGSTDTQYFGPGTRLTVL.

The chain joins TRBV11-2 to TRBJ1-1, with no clear D. Germline-derived CDR1 and CDR2 are SGHAT and FQNNGV. CDR3 length: 16 amino acids. With 1 base removed from V and 1 base from J, the gap between germline ends came to 13 bases. CDR3: CASSLVIRKGNTEAFF. CDR3 nucleotide sequence: TGTGCCAGCAGCTTAGTTATACGGAAGGGGAACACTGAAGCTTTCTTT.

The J gene is TRBJ1-2, the V gene TRBV7-2; a weak D match, TRBD1 (5 bases). This CDR3 comprises 14 residues. Trimming removed 9 bases from V and 8 bases from J, with 22 bases in between. The germline gives CDR1 SGHTA, CDR2 FQGNSA. This chain's CDR3 is CASLGSGILVGYTF. The CDR3, as DNA: TGTGCCAGTTTGGGTTCAGGGATCTTAGTGGGCTACACCTTC.

The chain is built from TRBV19 and TRBJ2-2; D may be TRBD1 (5 bases). The CDR3 loop spans 14 amino acids. Trimming shortened V by 9 bases and J by 1 base, and 12 bases separated the two germline ends. The germline CDR1 and CDR2 sequences are LNHDA and SQIVND (reference sequence). CDR3 residues: CASNPQGNTGELFF. CDR3 nucleotides: TGTGCCAGCAATCCTCAGGGGAACACCGGGGAGCTGTTTTTT.

The gene calls are TRBV5-1 and TRBJ1-3, with 7 bases aligning to TRBD1. The J segment lost 2 bases and the V segment lost 0 bases, leaving 5 bases of the junction unmatched. Germline loops: CDR1 SGHRS, CDR2 YFSETQ. The CDR3 consists of 16 residues. CDR3 bases: TGCGCCAGCAGCTTGGTAACAGGGGAAACTGGAAACACCATATATTTT. Protein sequence: CASSLVTGETGNTIYF.